This T cell receptor beta chain comes out of a study of graft-versus-host responses after intestinal transplantation listed by TCRdb under 2021. Context from the whole study: Multivisceral, liver-intestinal, or isolated intestinal transplants were received by the recipients. All recipients received anti-thymocyte globulin induction followed by maintenance tacrolimus and steroids for 3 to 4 years. After intestinal transplantation, graft-versus-host and host-versus-graft alloreactive T cell clones in the graft, circulation and bone marrow were tracked using bulk TCR-beta CDR3 sequencing. To identify alloreactive clones, pre-transplant mixed lymphocyte reaction products were sequenced and compared with unstimulated pre-transplant donor and recipient T cells. Of the 20 to 25 intestinal transplant recipients enrolled in the cohort, one of whom was a retransplant, a few patients without pretransplant specimens were excluded. Donor T cell macrochimerism was defined as a peak of at least 4% donor T cells among recipient peripheral blood mononuclear cells. Samples from three later patients were sequenced in-house on an Illumina MiSeq with MiXCR processing rather than by the commercial service. General study outcomes and caveats: The conclusions were limited by the relatively low number and heterogeneity of the intestinal transplant patients. GvH clones were found in recipient bone marrow, and some of the GvH clones appeared earlier in ileal mucosa or blood, which is consistent with an intestinal mucosal origin. Early after transplant, peak levels of circulating GvH clones were found to be associated with declines in HvG clones. In patients with donor T cell macrochimerism, the allografts had high GvH to HvG T cell clonal ratios.

The sample's time point label is to be understood as: cells obtained before transplantation from donor or recipient. Mixed lymphocyte reactions plated some 200,000 CFSE-labeled pre-transplant responders with some 200,000 irradiated violet-dye-labeled stimulators and were cultured for approximately six days. After the mixed lymphocyte reaction, proliferating CD3+CD4+CFSE-low and CD3+CD8+CFSE-low responder cells were FACS-sorted on a BD Influx sorter. The CDR3 runs 15 amino acids, cysteine and phenylalanine included. The sequence is cut down to CDR3 DNA, 45 bases in frame from base 1. CDR1 and CDR2 are read off the germline V gene as MGHRA and YSYEKL. V is trimmed back by 4 bases and J by 3 bases, and the junction contains 4 bases that no gene match accounts for. Library preparation was by the immunoSEQ multiplex PCR assay. For most patients, genomic DNA was isolated with the Qiagen DNeasy Blood and Tissue Kit and sent frozen to Adaptive Biotechnologies for TCR sequencing. High-throughput TCR-beta CDR3 sequencing of genomic DNA from most patients was performed by Adaptive Biotechnologies. The study's processing was this. Adaptive's ImmunoSEQ software was the source of the TCR sequencing data for 15 to 20 patients, while three other patients were processed with MiXCR and VDJtools. To correct CD4 versus CD8 sorting errors, sequences present in both subsets at a frequency ratio below 5:1 were removed. Because the origin of CDR3 nucleotide sequences shared between donor and recipient could not be assigned, those sequences were removed. To be classed as alloreactive, a clone needed at least 2-fold expansion over unstimulated cells and a minimum CFSE-low frequency of 0.002% (template counts) or 0.001% (read counts). Clones were considered mappable if detected in sequenced pre-transplant spleen, lymph node, or MLR CFSE-low populations of the donor or recipient. The cumulative frequency of alloreactive clones was calculated as a percentage of all sequences, weighted by copy number. As stored in TCRdb, this immuneACCESS dataset retains in-frame rearrangements with V and J assigned. A fraction of the clones does not appear; measured against another copy, unresolved V genes explain less than half of the discrepancy, and the remainder lacks a known reason. The DNA gave D and trimming, while V, J and clone size come from that table. The sample records tens of thousands of clones, roughly 30% of which are singletons. Roughly 9.8% of the sample belongs to the ten largest clones.

This clone was seen only a few times. No per-base quality is available; no much larger clone lies one base away. This chain joins TRBV4-1 to TRBJ1-4; the central 8 bases match TRBD1. Material: alloreactive CD8+ T cells from a mixed lymphocyte reaction culture, obtained before intestinal transplant. The sample's cell subset or site label, in plain terms: CFSE-low proliferating T cells sorted from roughly six-day pre-transplant mixed lymphocyte reaction (GvH or HvG direction). The clonotype comes from a human patient who received an intestinal transplant. CDR3 protein: CASSRRQGSNEKLFF. The nucleotide sequence reads as follows: TGCGCCAGCAGCCGGCGACAGGGGTCTAATGAAAAACTGTTTTTT.